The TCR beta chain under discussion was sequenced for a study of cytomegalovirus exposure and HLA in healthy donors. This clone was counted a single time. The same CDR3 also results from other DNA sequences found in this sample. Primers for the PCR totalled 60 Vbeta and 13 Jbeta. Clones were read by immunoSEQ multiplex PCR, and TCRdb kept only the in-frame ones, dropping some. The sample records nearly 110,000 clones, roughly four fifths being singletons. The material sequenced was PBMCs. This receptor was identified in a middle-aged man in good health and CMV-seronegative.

CDR3 residues: CASSLGGTGELFF. In DNA, the CDR3 is TGCGCCAGCAGCTTGGGAGGGACCGGGGAGCTGTTTTTT. This chain connects TRBV5-1 to TRBJ2-2; maybe TRBD2 (5 bases). Trimming removed 0 bases from V and 5 bases from J, with 5 bases in between. The germline V gene encodes CDR1 SGHRS and CDR2 YFSETQ. The CDR3 is 13 amino acids.